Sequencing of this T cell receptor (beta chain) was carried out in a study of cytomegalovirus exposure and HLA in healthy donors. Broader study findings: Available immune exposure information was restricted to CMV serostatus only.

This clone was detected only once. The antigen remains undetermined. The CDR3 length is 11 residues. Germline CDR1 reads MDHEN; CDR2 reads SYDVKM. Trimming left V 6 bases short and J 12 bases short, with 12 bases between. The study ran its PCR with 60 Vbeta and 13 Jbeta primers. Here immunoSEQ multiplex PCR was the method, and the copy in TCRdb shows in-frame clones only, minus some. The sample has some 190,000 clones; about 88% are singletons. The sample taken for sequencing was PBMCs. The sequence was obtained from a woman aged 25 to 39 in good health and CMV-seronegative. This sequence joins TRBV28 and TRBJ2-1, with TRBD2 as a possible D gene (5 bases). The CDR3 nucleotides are TGTGCCAGCAGCCTGGCGGCGGGGCAGTTCTTC. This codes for CASSLAAGQFF.